The 11 T cell receptor beta chains below all came from one sample that was sequenced in a study of response to subunit inactivated influenza vaccine. TCRdb used MiXCR to reprocess the RT-PCR reads, holding one entry per CDR3 protein. This sample has about 570,000 distinct CDR3 sequences, with about 10% found just once. The sample was also linked to a second study, of T cells expressing NK-cell markers. From that study: Beta-chain TCR cDNA was generated via 5'RACE template switching with UMIs.

Sequences were derived from PBMCs from blood, sampled on the day of vaccination. Receptors originate from a man between 45 and 60 years old who received an inactivated influenza vaccine.

A few counts support this clonotype. The chain links TRBV24-1 to TRBJ2-1; D is undetermined. The germline gives CDR1 KGHDR, CDR2 SFDVKD. This CDR3 is built from 11 residues. V dropped 5 bases and J dropped 7 bases, with 5 bases sitting between them. DNA of the CDR3: TGTGCCACCAGTGGCCAGAATGAGCAGTTCTTC. Translation: CATSGQNEQFF.

For this clonotype: At one end, the junction sequence differs from germline, possibly due to a read error. This rearrangement joins TRBV7-9 to TRBJ2-5; tentative D call: TRBD1 (5 bases). CDR3 size: 13 residues. The germline gives CDR1 SEHNR, CDR2 FQNEAQ (reference sequence). The DNA of the CDR3 is TGTGCCAGCAGCCTAGACAGCCGAGAGGCCCAGTACTTC. Translation gives CASSLDSREAQYF. The complete variable domain, with remaining parts taken from reference TRBV7-9 and TRBJ2-5, reads DTGVSQNPRHKITKRGQNVTFRCDPISEHNRLYWYRQTLGQGPEFLTYFQNEAQLEKSRLLSDRFSAERPKGSFSTLEIQRTEQGDSAMYLCASSLDSREAQYFGPGTRLLVL.

This clonotype was seen only a few times. This CDR3 reads CASSPTGPRTNYGYTF. CDR3 in DNA: TGTGCCAGCAGCCCGACGGGACCGCGGACTAACTATGGCTACACCTTC. The rearrangement uses TRBV7-9 and TRBJ1-2; possible D gene TRBD1, 5 bases. Germline V gene lookup returns CDR1 SEHNR and CDR2 FQNEAQ (reference sequence). V was shortened by 5 bases and J by 0 bases, with 16 bases between the two germline ends. There are 16 residues in the CDR3. The whole variable domain, filled in from reference TRBV7-9 and TRBJ1-2, reads DTGVSQNPRHKITKRGQNVTFRCDPISEHNRLYWYRQTLGQGPEFLTYFQNEAQLEKSRLLSDRFSAERPKGSFSTLEIQRTEQGDSAMYLCASSPTGPRTNYGYTFGSGTRLTVV.

At least ten counts were recorded for this clonotype. This chain connects TRBV5-1 to TRBJ2-1; D gene unclear. V lost 0 bases, J lost 0 bases, and 7 bases lay in between. This CDR3 is 15 amino acids long. Germline lookup yields CDR1 SGHRS and CDR2 YFSETQ. CDR3 region: CASSLGQVSYNEQFF. In nucleotides, the CDR3 is TGCGCCAGCAGCTTGGGGCAGGTCTCCTACAATGAGCAGTTCTTC.

There are a few counts of this clonotype. The V and J genes are TRBV29-1 and TRBJ1-1; no clear D gene. Germline values: CDR1 SQVTM, CDR2 ANQGSEA. The CDR3 sequence is 13 residues long. Trimming cost V 1 base and J 9 bases, with 15 bases left between them. Written as DNA, the CDR3 is TGCAGCGTTGAAGGCCATCTCAAAAGTAAAGCTTTCTTT. Its protein is CSVEGHLKSKAFF.

In its sample, this clonotype was seen a few times. The J gene is TRBJ1-1, the V gene TRBV6-5; no definite D call. V lost 0 bases and J lost 4, with 12 bases in between. Germline-derived CDR1 and CDR2 are MNHEY and SVGAGI. CDR3 size: 15 residues. CDR3 in amino acids: CASSYSITDGTEAFF. Written as DNA, the CDR3 is TGTGCCAGCAGTTACTCGATCACAGACGGCACTGAAGCTTTCTTT.

This sequence joins TRBV18 and TRBJ1-5, with no clear D. The germline V gene has CDR1 KGHSH and CDR2 LQKENI. CDR3 length: 14 amino acids. Between the trimmed V and J ends, which lost 1 base and 4 bases, there was a span of 8 bases. The chain's CDR3 is CASSPLGPNQPQHF. DNA of the CDR3: TGTGCCAGCTCACCACTAGGACCTAATCAGCCCCAGCATTTT.

This clonotype was observed a handful of times. The chain recombines TRBV18 with TRBJ2-3; TRBD1 aligns across 9 bases. Losses at the gene ends were 4 bases for V and 6 bases for J; bases not matched to a gene: 2. Germline CDR1 and CDR2: KGHSH and LQKENI. The CDR3 has 13 amino acids. CDR3 in DNA: TGTGCCAGCTCACGGACAGGGGAGGATACGCAGTATTTT. Protein product: CASSRTGEDTQYF.

This clonotype turned up a few times. The V gene is TRBV7-2, the J gene TRBJ2-7, with D maybe TRBD2 (7 bases). Trimming took 3 bases from V and 4 from J, leaving 22 bases between them. Germline CDR1 and CDR2: SGHTA and FQGNSA. This CDR3 comprises 17 residues. The CDR3 is CASSFRLEGGFQYEQYF. The CDR3, as DNA: TGTGCCAGCAGCTTTCGTCTCGAGGGGGGGTTTCAATACGAGCAGTACTTC.

The chain carries TRBV9 and TRBJ2-1; TRBD2 might be the D (6 bases). V was trimmed by 4 bases and J by 8 bases, leaving 13 bases between them. This CDR3 has 13 amino acids. CDR1 is SGDLS, CDR2 YYNGEE, per germline. CDR3 sequence (DNA): TGTGCCAGCAGCCCTTCCGGGACTTATGAGCAGTTCTTC. Protein: CASSPSGTYEQFF.

This clonotype has just a few counts. This chain uses TRBV9 with TRBJ2-3; D possibly uses TRBD1 or TRBD2 (5 bases each). The germline V gene has CDR1 SGDLS and CDR2 YYNGEE. The CDR3 is 14 amino acids. Trimming shortened V by 2 bases and J by 8 bases, and 15 bases separated the two germline ends. CDR3 in DNA: TGTGCCAGCAGCGTCCAAGTGGGGGAAGGTACGCAGTATTTT. As protein: CASSVQVGEGTQYF.